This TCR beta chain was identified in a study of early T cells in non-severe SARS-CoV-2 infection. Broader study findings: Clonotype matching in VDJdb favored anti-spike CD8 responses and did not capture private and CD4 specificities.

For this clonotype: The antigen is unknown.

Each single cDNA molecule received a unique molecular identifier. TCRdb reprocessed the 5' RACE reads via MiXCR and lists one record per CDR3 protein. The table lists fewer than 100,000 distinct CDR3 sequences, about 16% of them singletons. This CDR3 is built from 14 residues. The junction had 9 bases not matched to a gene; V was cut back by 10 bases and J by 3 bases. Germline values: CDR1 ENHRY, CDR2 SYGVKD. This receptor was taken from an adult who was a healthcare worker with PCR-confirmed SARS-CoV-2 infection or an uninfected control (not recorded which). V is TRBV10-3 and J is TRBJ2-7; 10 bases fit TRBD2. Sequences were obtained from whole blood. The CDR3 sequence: CATRSEREGYEQYF. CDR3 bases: TGTGCCACAAGGAGTGAGCGGGAGGGCTACGAGCAGTACTTC.